The 31 T cell receptor beta chains below all came from one sample that was sequenced in a study of regulatory T cells in long-lasting Graves disease. Time point reported: newly diagnosed GD, antithyroid drugs for less than 3 months. After RNA was extracted from PBMCs, the TCR library was made from it. To make TCR beta libraries, researchers used iRepertoire HTBI primers and Arm-PCR of CDR3 regions. TCRdb redid the calling of the multiplex PCR reads with MiXCR, one entry per CDR3 protein. The sample consists of hundreds of thousands of distinct CDR3 sequences, about 16% of them appearing once. This sample also appeared in a second study, on T cells in Graves' hyperthyroidism and ophthalmopathy.

Here the sequenced sample was peripheral blood mononuclear cells (PBMCs), taken at new diagnosis, from a patient treated with antithyroid drugs. All receptors derive from a woman aged 35 to 59 with Graves disease.

This clonotype was recorded at least ten times. V and J are TRBV7-9 and TRBJ2-2; D might be TRBD1 (5 bases). V lost 5 bases to trimming and J lost 7 bases, with 14 bases between them. The germline V gene has CDR1 SEHNR and CDR2 FQNEAQ (reference sequence). There are 14 residues in the CDR3. The CDR3 here is CASSQQGYGGELFF. The DNA of the CDR3 is TGTGCCAGCAGCCAGCAGGGATACGGCGGGGAGCTGTTTTTT.

The V and J genes are TRBV3-1 and TRBJ2-3, with TRBD2 matching 9 bases. Germline V gene sequence: CDR1 LGHDT, CDR2 YNNKEL (reference sequence). The CDR3 consists of 15 residues. The ends lost 4 bases at V and 1 base at J; junction bases unmatched: 3. As DNA, the CDR3 is TGTGCCAGCAGCCTAGTAGCGGGGGGCACAGATACGCAGTATTTT. This gives the protein CASSLVAGGTDTQYF.

This clonotype was seen a few times. The chain recombines TRBV12-3 or TRBV12-4 with TRBJ1-4, with D possibly TRBD1 on 5 matching bases. The V and J ends lost 2 bases and 11 bases respectively, with 18 bases between them. There are 15 residues in the CDR3. DNA for the CDR3: TGTGCCAGCAGTTTAAATCGACGGAGGGGAATCAAACTGTTTTTT. It yields the protein CASSLNRRRGIKLFF.

This clonotype was seen repeatedly, ten times or more. This chain uses TRBV3-1 with TRBJ1-2; TRBD1 might be the D (6 bases). Germline loops: CDR1 LGHDT, CDR2 YNNKEL (reference sequence). This CDR3 has 15 amino acids. Trimming removed 1 base from V and 4 bases from J, with 13 bases in between. The CDR3 loop reads CASSQAGTTGYGYTF. The CDR3 DNA reads as TGTGCCAGCAGCCAAGCCGGGACAACCGGCTATGGCTACACCTTC.

This clonotype was observed at least ten times. This sequence joins TRBV6-1 and TRBJ1-5; 7 positions agree with TRBD1. Germline V gives CDR1 MNHNS, CDR2 SASEGT. CDR3 length equals 14 residues. Trimming cost V 4 bases and J 7 bases; bases outside gene matches: 7. The CDR3 protein is CASSVTGIGQPQHF. As DNA, the CDR3 is TGTGCCAGCAGTGTGACAGGGATTGGCCAGCCCCAGCATTTT.

This clonotype was recorded many times. J is TRBJ2-3 and V is TRBV20-1, with 11 bases that match TRBD2. The CDR3 spans 14 residues. J was trimmed by 8 bases and V by 5 bases; bases with no gene match: 9. Germline V lookup: CDR1 DFQATT, CDR2 SNEGSKA (reference sequence). CDR3 nucleotides: TGCAGTGCTGCCACTAGCGGGGGATCCCTTACGCAGTATTTT. As protein: CSAATSGGSLTQYF.

The chain recombines TRBV19 with TRBJ1-1; no definite D call. Germline assignment: CDR1 LNHDA and CDR2 SQIVND (reference sequence). CDR3 length equals 15 residues. The germline V and J ends were trimmed by 6 bases and 0 bases, with 14 bases remaining between them. CDR3 nucleotide sequence: TGTGCCAGTAGATGGGCAGTTTCCATGAACACTGAAGCTTTCTTT. Its translation is CASRWAVSMNTEAFF. The entire variable domain, with the rest obtained from reference TRBV19 and TRBJ1-1, is as follows: DGGITQSPKYLFRKEGQNVTLSCEQNLNHDAMYWYRQDPGQGLRLIYYSQIVNDFQKGDIAEGYSVSREKKESFPLTVTSAQKNPTAFYLCASRWAVSMNTEAFFGQGTRLTVV.

This clonotype showed up many times. V gene TRBV5-1 combines with J gene TRBJ1-1, with D hard to call. CDR1 SGHRS and CDR2 YFSETQ come from the germline V gene. Trimming stripped 0 bases from V and 4 bases from J, with 7 bases between. The CDR3 is made up of 13 amino acids. The CDR3 region has the DNA TGCGCCAGCAGCTTGGATCCGTTCACTGAAGCTTTCTTT. It is translated as CASSLDPFTEAFF.

This clonotype was observed at least ten times. The chain joins TRBV6-1 to TRBJ1-5; TRBD1 aligns across 10 bases. V shed 2 bases and J 8 bases; nucleotides not matched to a gene: 15. There are 18 residues in the CDR3. CDR1 MNHNS and CDR2 SASEGT come from the germline V gene. The CDR3 protein is CASSESSGTGEWGEPQHF. The CDR3 DNA follows: TGTGCCAGCAGTGAATCGAGTGGGACAGGGGAGTGGGGTGAGCCCCAGCATTTT.

This clonotype has at least ten counts. The J gene is TRBJ2-1, the V gene TRBV3-1; no clear D gene. Trimming shortened V by 0 bases and J by 4 bases, and 10 bases separated the two germline ends. CDR3 length: 15 amino acids. Looked up from germline, CDR1 is LGHDT and CDR2 is YNNKEL (reference sequence). The CDR3: CASSQDTGPYNEQFF. The DNA of the CDR3 is TGTGCCAGCAGCCAAGATACGGGTCCTTACAATGAGCAGTTCTTC.

This clonotype turned up a few times. The CDR3 DNA follows: TGCGCCACCAGTCGCGACTTTCCTGGAAACACCATATATTTT. This codes for CATSRDFPGNTIYF. The rearrangement links TRBV5-1 to TRBJ1-3; the D is unclear. Trimming cost V 9 bases and J 2 bases, with 15 bases left between them. There are 14 residues in the CDR3. Germline CDR1 and CDR2: SGHRS and YFSETQ.

This clonotype was found many times. The chain joins TRBV12-3 or TRBV12-4 to TRBJ1-5, with D unclear. The CDR3 contains 12 residues. Trimming took 8 bases from V and 3 from J, leaving 8 bases between them. CDR3 DNA sequence: TGTGCCAGCGTTGACCACAATCAGCCCCAGCATTTT. Translating gives CASVDHNQPQHF.

This clonotype was recorded many times. The genes are TRBV5-1 and TRBJ1-1, with a tentative D call TRBD1 (5 bases). This CDR3 is built from 14 residues. In germline, CDR1 is SGHRS, CDR2 YFSETQ. Deletions cut 3 bases from V and 4 bases from J, with 13 bases between. CDR3 DNA: TGCGCCAGCAGCTCCCGGGGGGAGGGCACTGAAGCTTTCTTT. It encodes CASSSRGEGTEAFF.

J is TRBJ2-3 and V is TRBV12-3 or TRBV12-4; possibly TRBD2 for D (5 bases). CDR3 length: 16 amino acids. V gave up 6 bases and J gave up 2 bases, with 18 bases separating them. CDR3 protein: CASSIPGTWATDTQYF. In nucleotides, the CDR3 is TGTGCCAGCAGCATTCCGGGAACTTGGGCCACAGATACGCAGTATTTT.

This clonotype was picked up a small number of times. This chain uses TRBV12-3 or TRBV12-4 with TRBJ1-6; tentative D call: TRBD1 (6 bases). Trimming removed 1 base from V and 8 bases from J, with 15 bases in between. This CDR3 has 16 residues. CDR3 amino acids: CASSLDGRGYYSPLHF. CDR3 nucleotides: TGTGCCAGCAGTTTAGACGGAAGGGGGTATTATTCACCCCTCCACTTT.

This clonotype has just a few counts. The chain recombines TRBV27 with TRBJ1-6, with a tentative D call TRBD1 (5 bases). The V end was cut by 0 bases, the J end by 10 bases, with 13 bases between. Germline CDR1 is MNHEY and CDR2 is SMNVEV (reference sequence). The CDR3 is made up of 15 amino acids. The chain's CDR3 is CASSLSTGGVSPLHF. The DNA of the CDR3 is TGTGCCAGCAGTTTATCCACAGGTGGAGTCTCACCCCTCCACTTT.

This clonotype has a single count. The chain uses TRBV18 and TRBJ1-2; 9 positions agree with TRBD1. The CDR3 is 15 residues long. Losses at the gene ends were 3 bases for V and 6 bases for J; bases not matched to a gene: 8. Germline CDR1 KGHSH, CDR2 LQKENI. CDR3 sequence (DNA): TGTGCCAGCTCACCTCCCAGACAGGGGGGCGATGGCTACACCTTC. It specifies CASSPPRQGGDGYTF.

This clonotype was seen many times. The V call is TRBV24-1, the J call TRBJ2-3; D remains unclear. V was trimmed by 4 bases and J by 2 bases, leaving 9 bases between them. Germline CDR1 and CDR2: KGHDR and SFDVKD. The CDR3 length is 14 residues. The CDR3 protein is CATSEQRTTDTQYF. CDR3 DNA sequence: TGTGCCACCAGTGAACAGCGTACCACAGATACGCAGTATTTT.

In its sample, this clonotype was seen many times. V is TRBV5-1 and J is TRBJ2-3; D may be TRBD1 (6 bases). Trimming removed 0 bases from V and 6 bases from J, with 11 bases in between. Germline V gene data show CDR1 as SGHRS and CDR2 as YFSETQ. This CDR3 is built from 14 residues. In DNA, the CDR3 is TGCGCCAGCAGCTTGGTAGCAGGGGTTGATACGCAGTATTTT. Translating gives CASSLVAGVDTQYF.

This clonotype was observed once. This sequence joins TRBV19 and TRBJ1-5; TRBD1 matches at 9 bases. This CDR3 has 15 amino acids. The germline gives CDR1 LNHDA, CDR2 SQIVND (reference sequence). V lost 7 bases and J lost 2; bases outside the gene matches: 6. CDR3 nucleotides: TGTGCCAGTACCCCACAGGGGGCTGGCAATCAGCCCCAGCATTTT. Its protein is CASTPQGAGNQPQHF.

This clonotype was detected many times. This chain links TRBV5-1 with TRBJ2-5; TRBD1 aligns across 8 bases. This CDR3 has 15 residues. V gave up 4 bases and J gave up 3 bases; unmatched junction bases: 8. CDR1 and CDR2 (germline): SGHRS, YFSETQ. CDR3 amino acids: CASSPDPTGEETQYF. The CDR3, as DNA: TGCGCCAGCAGCCCTGATCCGACAGGGGAAGAGACCCAGTACTTC. Full variable domain (rest looked up from reference TRBV5-1 and TRBJ2-5): KAGVTQTPRYLIKTRGQQVTLSCSPISGHRSVSWYQQTPGQGLQFLFEYFSETQRNKGNFPGRFSGRQFSNSRSEMNVSTLELGDSALYLCASSPDPTGEETQYFGPGTRLLVL.

This clonotype was counted at least ten times. The chain joins TRBV2 to TRBJ2-3, with D possibly being TRBD1 (6 bases). Between the trimmed V and J ends, which lost 10 bases and 4 bases, there was a span of 18 bases. The germline V gene has CDR1 SNHLY and CDR2 FYNNEI. This CDR3 has 14 residues. The CDR3 DNA reads as TGTGCCAACGAGCACCCGTCAGGGGCAGATACGCAGTATTTT. As protein: CANEHPSGADTQYF. The complete variable domain, with remaining parts taken from reference TRBV2 and TRBJ2-3, reads EPEVTQTPSHQVTQMGQEVILRCVPISNHLYFYWYRQILGQKVEFLVSFYNNEISEKSEIFDDQFSVERPDGSNFTLKIRSTKLEDSAMYFCANEHPSGADTQYFGPGTRLTVL.

There are many counts of this clonotype. The V gene is TRBV6-5, the J gene TRBJ1-5; D might be TRBD1 (5 bases). Germline loops: CDR1 MNHEY, CDR2 SVGAGI. The CDR3 runs to 15 residues. V was trimmed by 0 bases and J by 11 bases, leaving 17 bases between them. This CDR3 reads CASSYSNHGTTAQHF. The CDR3 bases are TGTGCCAGCAGTTACTCGAACCACGGGACCACAGCCCAGCATTTT.

This clonotype has a count of ten or more. This chain joins TRBV27 and TRBJ1-1; D is unresolved. The germline V gene has CDR1 MNHEY and CDR2 SMNVEV (reference sequence). The ends were cut back, 7 bases at V and 1 base at J, with 10 bases in the middle. The CDR3 spans 13 residues. The CDR3 sequence is CASKTGWNTEAFF. The CDR3, as DNA: TGTGCCAGCAAAACCGGTTGGAACACTGAAGCTTTCTTT.

This clonotype was counted a few times. This chain uses TRBV4-1 with TRBJ1-4; no clear D gene. V lost 1 base and J lost 3, with 9 bases in between. There are 15 residues in the CDR3. CDR1 and CDR2 (germline): MGHRA, YSYEKL. The CDR3: CASSQVGLSNEKLFF. The CDR3 nucleotides read TGCGCCAGCAGCCAAGTGGGGTTGTCTAATGAAAAACTGTTTTTT.

The chain uses TRBV5-1 and TRBJ2-7; 7 nucleotides line up with TRBD2. V lost 0 bases to trimming and J lost 0 bases; unmatched junction nucleotides: 6. The CDR3 sequence is 16 residues long. The germline gives CDR1 SGHRS, CDR2 YFSETQ. The CDR3 protein is CASSLVLRESSYEQYF. CDR3 nucleotide sequence: TGCGCCAGCAGCTTGGTTTTGCGGGAGTCCTCCTACGAGCAGTACTTC.

In this sample, this clonotype turned up many times. The chain has TRBV19 and TRBJ1-1, with D maybe TRBD1 (5 bases). The V and J ends lost 7 bases and 5 bases respectively, with 20 bases between them. The CDR3 has 15 amino acids. Germline CDR1 and CDR2: LNHDA and SQIVND (reference sequence). The CDR3 DNA follows: TGTGCCAGTATTCCAGAGACGGGGGGAGGTACTGAAGCTTTCTTT. This translates into CASIPETGGGTEAFF.

At least ten counts were recorded for this clonotype. The rearrangement joins TRBV28 to TRBJ2-7; D gene ambiguous. V lost 8 bases to trimming and J lost 3 bases, with 8 bases between them. Germline CDR1 is MDHEN and CDR2 is SYDVKM. The CDR3 runs 11 residues. This CDR3 reads CASGVIYEQYF. CDR3 sequence (DNA): TGTGCCAGCGGGGTAATCTACGAGCAGTACTTC.

This clonotype was detected many times. This sequence joins TRBV5-1 and TRBJ1-5; D is undetermined. The CDR3 extends over 13 amino acids. Looked up from germline, CDR1 is SGHRS and CDR2 is YFSETQ. V was pared by 5 bases and J by 0 bases, with 6 bases between. CDR3 in DNA: TGCGCCAGCAGACCTAATAGCAATCAGCCCCAGCATTTT. Translation: CASRPNSNQPQHF.

The chain employs TRBV20-1 and TRBJ1-1; the D is unclear. Trimming took 4 bases from V and 0 from J, leaving 12 bases between them. Germline assignment: CDR1 DFQATT and CDR2 SNEGSKA (reference sequence). The CDR3 has 14 amino acids. CDR3 loop: CSANSGRLNTEAFF. The CDR3 DNA reads as TGCAGTGCTAACTCGGGGAGGTTGAACACTGAAGCTTTCTTT.

This clonotype came up a few times. V usage is TRBV6-1 and J usage is TRBJ1-1; D remains unclear. V was shortened by 6 bases and J by 0 bases, with 11 bases between the two germline ends. Germline CDR1 is MNHNS and CDR2 is SASEGT. This CDR3 has 14 residues. This CDR3 is CASSVQSLNTEAFF. In nucleotides, the CDR3 is TGTGCCAGCAGCGTACAAAGCCTGAACACTGAAGCTTTCTTT.